A selection of T cell receptor beta chains follows, all from one sample in a study of cytomegalovirus exposure and HLA in healthy donors. The repertoire was sequenced with immunoSEQ multiplex PCR; TCRdb's copy has only in-frame clones and lacks some. The sample has some 180,000 clones, 75% to 85% seen once. The sample was PBMCs. The receptors shown here come from a woman aged 25 to 45 in good health and CMV-seropositive. CDR3s include the opening cysteine and the closing phenylalanine or tryptophan. A D gene is named only where the DNA matches it firmly. Clone size is stated in some rows and not others, as once, few, many or a class when expanded.

j_call d_call clone_size v_call cdr3_aa cdr3_nt
TRBJ2-4 - few TRBV29-1 CSVEVSGKNIQYF TGCAGCGTTGAGGTTAGCGGAAAAAACATTCAGTACTTC
TRBJ1-1 - - TRBV27 CASRPQVNTEAFF TGTGCCAGCAGGCCCCAGGTTAACACTGAAGCTTTCTTT
TRBJ1-2 - few TRBV7-2 CASSLEGWAGAGYTF TGTGCCAGCAGCTTAGAAGGATGGGCAGGGGCAGGCTACACCTTC
TRBJ2-3 - - TRBV5-8 CASSPGWAGADTQYF TGTGCCAGCAGCCCCGGGTGGGCGGGGGCGGATACGCAGTATTTT
TRBJ2-3 - - TRBV4-3 CASSQAGLPVPMEGF TGCGCCAGCAGCCAGGCGGGGCTTCCTGTGCCAATGGAGGGCTTT
TRBJ1-5 TRBD1 - TRBV7-9 CASSLGTGGAKPQHF TGTGCCAGCAGCCTCGGGACAGGGGGCGCGAAGCCCCAGCATTTT
TRBJ1-6 - - TRBV5-8 CASSSNSDSPLHF TGTGCCAGCAGCAGTAATTCGGATTCACCCCTCCACTTT
TRBJ2-1 - - TRBV2 CASSIQSREQFF TGTGCCAGCAGTATACAGAGCCGGGAGCAGTTCTTC
TRBJ2-2 - - TRBV28 CASSPRGSGELFF TGTGCCAGCAGTCCCCGGGGGTCCGGGGAGCTGTTTTTT
TRBJ2-4 - - TRBV6-6 CASTSRLAKNIQYF TGTGCCAGCACATCGAGGCTAGCCAAAAACATTCAGTACTTC
TRBJ1-2 TRBD1 - TRBV15 CATCRQGVGPNYGYTF TGTGCCACCTGTAGGCAGGGGGTGGGACCTAACTATGGCTACACCTTC
TRBJ2-3 - - TRBV18 CASSPEGGARDTQYF TGTGCCAGCTCACCGGAGGGGGGGGCCAGAGATACGCAGTATTTT
TRBJ2-7 - once TRBV27 CASSSPASRGSYEQYF TGTGCCAGCAGTTCCCCCGCGTCGCGGGGCTCCTACGAGCAGTACTTC
TRBJ2-7 - - TRBV4-1 CASSQAGGASYEQYF TGCGCCAGCAGCCAAGCAGGCGGGGCCTCCTACGAGCAGTACTTC
TRBJ2-1 TRBD2 - TRBV6-1 CASSQTSGTYNEQFF TGTGCCAGCAGTCAAACTAGCGGGACCTACAATGAGCAGTTCTTC
TRBJ1-2 - - TRBV30 CAWSALGQGLGGYTF TGTGCCTGGAGTGCCCTCGGGCAGGGTCTGGGAGGCTACACCTTC
TRBJ2-1 - - TRBV4-1 CASRQTIGGDYNEQFF TGCGCCAGCAGACAAACTATTGGCGGGGATTACAATGAGCAGTTCTTC
TRBJ2-7 TRBD1 - TRBV11-2 CASSLGQGAGEQYF TGTGCCAGCAGCTTGGGTCAGGGGGCGGGAGAGCAGTACTTC
TRBJ2-7 - - TRBV10-1 CASRTGTGSSYEQYF TGCGCCAGCAGAACCGGGACCGGGAGCTCCTACGAGCAGTACTTC
TRBJ2-5 - few TRBV7-8 CASSSQAPRETQYF TGTGCCAGCAGCTCGCAGGCCCCCCGAGAGACCCAGTACTTC
TRBJ1-2 - - TRBV1 CTSSPGRGARTYGYTF TGCACCAGCAGCCCAGGACGGGGGGCAAGAACATATGGCTACACCTTC
TRBJ1-4 - once TRBV4-3 CASSQPLRGVLFF TGCGCCAGCAGCCAGCCTTTAAGGGGTGTACTGTTTTTT
TRBJ2-3 - few TRBV4-1 CASSQSLRSTSTDTQYF TGCGCCAGCAGCCAGTCACTAAGATCTACTAGCACAGATACGCAGTATTTT
TRBJ2-7 TRBD2 - TRBV5-1 CASSSGTSAYEQYF TGCGCCAGCAGCTCGGGGACTAGCGCCTACGAGCAGTACTTC
TRBJ2-1 TRBD2 - TRBV28 CASSKAGGPGNEQFF TGTGCCAGCAGTAAAGCGGGGGGGCCCGGGAATGAGCAGTTCTTC
TRBJ1-5 TRBD1 few TRBV4-2 CASSQDWTGGDQPQHF TGTGCCAGCAGCCAAGATTGGACAGGTGGGGATCAGCCCCAGCATTTT